A single sample is the source of the 22 T cell receptor beta chains below, sequenced in a study of cytomegalovirus exposure and HLA in healthy donors. The study ran its PCR with 60 Vbeta and 13 Jbeta primers. The table came from immunoSEQ multiplex PCR; TCRdb's copy has only in-frame clones and leaves some out. The profile covers tens of thousands of clones, with 87% appearing a single time and 8% taken by the ten largest. What was sequenced was PBMCs. The receptors were sampled from a woman aged 40 to 55 in good health and CMV-seropositive.

V is TRBV19 and J is TRBJ1-5; 7 bases line up with TRBD1. Germline CDR1 LNHDA, CDR2 SQIVND (reference sequence). V gave up 5 bases and J gave up 5 bases; unmatched junction bases: 6. This CDR3 is 14 amino acids long. The CDR3 here is CASSARQGDQPQHF. The CDR3 DNA reads TGTGCCAGTAGTGCTCGACAGGGAGATCAGCCCCAGCATTTT.

This clone was seen just once. This chain connects TRBV9 to TRBJ1-2, with 9 bases aligning to TRBD1. Germline trimming cut 0 bases from V and 2 bases from J; bases unmatched to any gene: 5. Germline V gene lookup returns CDR1 SGDLS and CDR2 YYNGEE. The CDR3 is 16 residues long. CDR3 nucleotide sequence: TGTGCCAGCAGCGTAGGGACAGGGGCTACCAACTATGGCTACACCTTC. Amino acid sequence: CASSVGTGATNYGYTF.

The chain joins TRBV5-1 to TRBJ2-5; TRBD1 aligns across 11 bases. The J segment lost 3 bases and the V segment lost 0 bases, leaving 4 bases of the junction unmatched. Germline CDR1 is SGHRS and CDR2 is YFSETQ. CDR3 length: 16 residues. The CDR3 coding sequence is TGCGCCAGCAGCTTGGGAGGGACAGGGGGAGAAGAGACCCAGTACTTC. Its protein product is CASSLGGTGGEETQYF.

The chain couples TRBV7-2 to TRBJ2-1; 9 bases align to TRBD2. There are 16 residues in the CDR3. The J segment lost 3 bases and the V segment lost 2 bases, leaving 5 bases of the junction unmatched. In germline, CDR1 is SGHTA, CDR2 FQGNSA. CDR3 DNA sequence: TGTGCCAGCAGCTTACTGGCTAGCGGGGTCTACAATGAGCAGTTCTTC. Protein: CASSLLASGVYNEQFF.

The CDR3 DNA reads TGTGCCAGCAGCTCTCGGACAGAAAATGGCTACACCTTC. Translation gives CASSSRTENGYTF. This chain uses TRBV28 with TRBJ1-2, with D possibly matching TRBD1 (6 bases). Germline-derived CDR1 and CDR2 are MDHEN and SYDVKM. The CDR3 extends over 13 amino acids. Trimming removed 6 bases from V and 6 bases from J, with 14 bases in between.

The V gene is TRBV9, the J gene TRBJ1-1; D is unclear. The V end lost 0 bases, the J end lost 3 bases, and 15 bases lay between the germline ends. The CDR3 has 16 amino acids. Germline-derived CDR1 and CDR2 are SGDLS and YYNGEE. The CDR3 DNA reads as TGTGCCAGCAGCGTAGGGACCCATTCGGGGTACACTGAAGCTTTCTTT. It is translated as CASSVGTHSGYTEAFF.

V gene TRBV25-1 combines with J gene TRBJ2-7; 7 positions match TRBD2. J lost 1 base, V lost 2 bases, and 8 bases had no gene match. This CDR3 region has 16 residues. Per germline, CDR1 MGHDK and CDR2 SYGVNS. As DNA, the CDR3 is TGTGCCAGCAGTGAACCTCTAGGGAGGGAATCCTACGAGCAGTACTTC. Its translation is CASSEPLGRESYEQYF.

The chain uses TRBV5-6 and TRBJ2-5; TRBD1 is a possible D gene (7 bases). CDR1 and CDR2 (germline): SGHDT, YYEEEE. V was trimmed by 2 bases and J by 4 bases, leaving 18 bases between them. This CDR3 has 16 residues. The DNA of the CDR3 is TGTGCCAGCAGCTTCTTCGGACCCCAGGGGGGAGAGACCCAGTACTTC. Translating it yields CASSFFGPQGGETQYF. Together with reference TRBV5-6 and TRBJ2-5, the CDR3 gives the full variable domain: DAGVTQSPTHLIKTRGQQVTLRCSPKSGHDTVSWYQQALGQGPQFIFQYYEEEERQRGNFPDRFSGHQFPNYSSELNVNALLLGDSALYLCASSFFGPQGGETQYFGPGTRLLVL.

The chain is built from TRBV7-9 and TRBJ1-4; TRBD1 aligns across 8 bases. The germline V gene encodes CDR1 SEHNR and CDR2 FQNEAQ (reference sequence). V trimming: 5 bases; J trimming: 7 bases; junction bases outside the gene matches: 6. There are 14 residues in the CDR3. The CDR3 loop reads CASSEDREGEKLFF. CDR3 bases: TGTGCCAGCAGCGAGGACAGGGAAGGTGAAAAACTGTTTTTT.

By sample share, this clone is medium-sized. The sample carries other DNA sequences with the same CDR3. The chain links TRBV28 to TRBJ2-1; 8 bases align to TRBD2. CDR1 is MDHEN, CDR2 SYDVKM, per germline. V was clipped by 6 bases and J by 5 bases; unmatched bases: 12. The CDR3 loop spans 16 amino acids. The CDR3 loop reads CASRPPTSDGNNEQFF. The CDR3, as DNA: TGTGCCAGCAGACCTCCGACTAGCGATGGGAACAATGAGCAGTTCTTC. Full variable domain (missing parts from reference TRBV28 and TRBJ2-1): DVKVTQSSRYLVKRTGEKVFLECVQDMDHENMFWYRQDPGLGLRLIYFSYDVKMKEKGDIPEGYSVSREKKERFSLILESASTNQTSMYLCASRPPTSDGNNEQFFGPGTRLTVL.

This sequence joins TRBV18 and TRBJ1-1; possible D gene TRBD1, 5 bases. Deletions cut 4 bases from V and 4 bases from J, with 13 bases between. CDR3 length: 14 amino acids. Germline V gene data show CDR1 as KGHSH and CDR2 as LQKENI. For the CDR3, the DNA is TGTGCCAGCTCACACGACTCGGGGGGCACTGAAGCTTTCTTT. Its protein is CASSHDSGGTEAFF.

This clone was seen only once. V usage is TRBV28 and J usage is TRBJ2-3; tentative D call: TRBD2 (5 bases). Germline V gene lookup returns CDR1 MDHEN and CDR2 SYDVKM. V lost 5 bases and J lost 6, with 21 bases in between. This CDR3 has 16 residues. CDR3 in DNA: TGTGCCAGCAGTGTCTACCTGGACTCAGCGTTGGATACGCAGTATTTT. Its translation: CASSVYLDSALDTQYF.

The genes are TRBV7-7 and TRBJ2-5; 11 nucleotides agree with TRBD2. CDR1 and CDR2 (germline): SSHAT, FNYEAQ (reference sequence). Losses at the gene ends were 4 bases for V and 7 bases for J; bases not matched to a gene: 8. This CDR3 is 15 amino acids long. CDR3 bases: TGTGCCAGCAGCTATAGCGGGGGGGAAAAAGGGACCCAGTACTTC. Amino acids: CASSYSGGEKGTQYF.

The rearrangement joins TRBV5-1 to TRBJ1-4; TRBD1 agrees at 8 bases. The germline gives CDR1 SGHRS, CDR2 YFSETQ. The V segment lost 4 bases and the J segment 7 bases; nucleotides outside the gene matches: 6. This CDR3 contains 14 residues. CDR3 DNA sequence: TGCGCCAGCAGCCAACAGACAGGGGTTGAAAAACTGTTTTTT. This sequence encodes CASSQQTGVEKLFF.

This sequence joins TRBV2 and TRBJ2-6; 7 nucleotides match TRBD2. V lost 8 bases, J lost 0 bases, and 7 bases stayed unmatched. Germline-derived CDR1 and CDR2 are SNHLY and FYNNEI. The CDR3 spans 16 residues. CDR3 sequence (DNA): TGTGCCAGCTTTATCGGGGGGAACTCTGGGGCCAACGTCCTGACTTTC. It encodes CASFIGGNSGANVLTF.

This chain connects TRBV2 to TRBJ2-1; 7 nucleotides agree with TRBD2. The CDR3 contains 17 residues. Looked up from germline, CDR1 is SNHLY and CDR2 is FYNNEI. V lost 4 bases to trimming and J lost 4 bases; unmatched junction nucleotides: 13. CDR3 region: CASSGRAGKTVYNEQFF. The CDR3 DNA is TGTGCCAGCAGTGGCCGAGCGGGAAAGACGGTTTACAATGAGCAGTTCTTC. The full variable domain, rest sourced from reference TRBV2 and TRBJ2-1, is EPEVTQTPSHQVTQMGQEVILRCVPISNHLYFYWYRQILGQKVEFLVSFYNNEISEKSEIFDDQFSVERPDGSNFTLKIRSTKLEDSAMYFCASSGRAGKTVYNEQFFGPGTRLTVL.

The V and J genes are TRBV10-3 and TRBJ2-3, with 12 bases that match TRBD2. The germline gives CDR1 ENHRY, CDR2 SYGVKD. V gave up 5 bases and J gave up 4 bases; unmatched junction bases: 4. The CDR3 sequence is 15 residues long. CDR3 coding DNA: TGTGCCATCAGTAAACTAGCGGGGGGCGCAGATACGCAGTATTTT. It is translated as CAISKLAGGADTQYF.

The rearrangement joins TRBV19 to TRBJ2-5; D remains ambiguous. The CDR3 is 11 residues long. The V end was cut by 2 bases, the J end by 5 bases, with 3 bases between. Per the germline V gene, CDR1 is LNHDA and CDR2 is SQIVND (reference sequence). The CDR3 protein is CASSISETQYF. The CDR3 coding sequence is TGTGCCAGTAGTATATCGGAGACCCAGTACTTC.

V and J are TRBV18 and TRBJ2-2; D perhaps matches TRBD2 (6 bases). Germline CDR1 is KGHSH and CDR2 is LQKENI. With 3 bases removed from V and 1 base from J, the gap between germline ends came to 15 bases. This CDR3 region has 17 residues. The CDR3 region is CASSPGRQRLNTGELFF. CDR3 sequence (DNA): TGTGCCAGCTCACCCGGGAGACAGAGACTGAACACCGGGGAGCTGTTTTTT.

The V call is TRBV28, the J call TRBJ1-1; a possible D gene is TRBD1 (6 bases). Trimming removed 6 bases at V and 8 bases at J, with 16 bases between. Looked up from germline, CDR1 is MDHEN and CDR2 is SYDVKM. The CDR3 contains 13 residues. The CDR3 sequence is CASRPDRSGEAFF. The DNA of the CDR3 is TGTGCCAGCAGGCCCGACAGGTCGGGAGAAGCTTTCTTT.

This chain connects TRBV5-1 to TRBJ1-4, with 10 nucleotides matching TRBD1. The CDR3 length is 14 residues. The germline V gene encodes CDR1 SGHRS and CDR2 YFSETQ. The trim removed 4 bases at V and 5 bases at J, leaving 2 bases unmatched. CDR3 in amino acids: CASSPGQGNEKLFF. The CDR3 DNA reads as TGCGCCAGCAGCCCGGGACAGGGGAATGAAAAACTGTTTTTT.

The CDR3 protein is CASSTPYGYTF. DNA of the CDR3: TGTGCCAGTAGTACTCCTTATGGCTACACCTTC. The gene calls are TRBV19 and TRBJ1-2, with D unresolved. V was shortened by 4 bases and J by 5 bases, with 5 bases between the two germline ends. Germline V CDR1 and CDR2: LNHDA, SQIVND (reference sequence). The CDR3 totals 11 residues.